This T cell receptor (beta chain) came from a study of cytomegalovirus exposure and HLA in healthy donors. Study outcomes and limitations: Earlier analysis found most TCR beta V segments productive about 90% or about 30% of the time. Under in vitro conditions, a few CMV-associated chains were confirmed as specific for CMV antigens.

The PCR ran on 60 Vbeta and 13 Jbeta primers. Clones were sequenced by immunoSEQ multiplex PCR, and TCRdb holds only the in-frame ones, with some missing. This sample has some 130,000 clones, with around three quarters found just once. As concerns this clone: No antigen is known for it.

Germline CDR1 is MNHNS and CDR2 is SASEGT. The CDR3 sequence is 16 residues long. V was trimmed by 0 bases and J by 3 bases, leaving 11 bases between them. This receptor was identified in a young man in good health. Sequencing was done on a sample of PBMCs. The chain joins TRBV6-1 to TRBJ1-4; D call uncertain. The DNA for the CDR3 is TGTGCCAGCAGTGAAGCGGGCAGGTTACCTAATGAAAAACTGTTTTTT. This translates into CASSEAGRLPNEKLFF.